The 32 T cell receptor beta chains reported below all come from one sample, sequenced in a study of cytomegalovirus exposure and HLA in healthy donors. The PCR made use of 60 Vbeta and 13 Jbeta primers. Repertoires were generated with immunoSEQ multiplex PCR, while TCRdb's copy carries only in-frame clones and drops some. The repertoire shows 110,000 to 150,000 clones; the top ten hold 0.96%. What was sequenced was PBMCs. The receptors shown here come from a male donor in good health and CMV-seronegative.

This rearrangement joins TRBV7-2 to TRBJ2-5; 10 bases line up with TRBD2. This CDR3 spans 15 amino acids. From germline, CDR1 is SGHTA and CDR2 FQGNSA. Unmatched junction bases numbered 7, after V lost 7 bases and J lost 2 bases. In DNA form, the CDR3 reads TGTGCCAGCACCGCCGGACTAGCGGCTCAAGAGACCCAGTACTTC. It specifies CASTAGLAAQETQYF.

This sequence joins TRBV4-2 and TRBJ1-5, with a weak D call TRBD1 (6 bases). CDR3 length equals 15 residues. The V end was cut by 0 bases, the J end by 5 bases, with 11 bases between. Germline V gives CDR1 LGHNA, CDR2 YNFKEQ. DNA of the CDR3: TGTGCCAGCAGCCAAGAGGGGACACCAGATCAGCCCCAGCATTTT. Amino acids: CASSQEGTPDQPQHF.

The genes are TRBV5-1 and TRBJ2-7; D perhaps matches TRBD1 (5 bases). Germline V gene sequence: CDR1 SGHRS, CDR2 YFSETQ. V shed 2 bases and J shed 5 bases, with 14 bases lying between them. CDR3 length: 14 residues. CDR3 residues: CASSFVPTADEQYF. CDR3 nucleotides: TGCGCCAGCAGCTTTGTCCCGACAGCTGACGAGCAGTACTTC.

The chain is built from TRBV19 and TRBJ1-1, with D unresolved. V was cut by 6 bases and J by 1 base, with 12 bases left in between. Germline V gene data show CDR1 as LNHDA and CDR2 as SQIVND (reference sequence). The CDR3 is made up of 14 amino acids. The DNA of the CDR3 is TGTGCCAGTAGCCGCCGTGAAGCGAACACTGAAGCTTTCTTT. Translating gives CASSRREANTEAFF. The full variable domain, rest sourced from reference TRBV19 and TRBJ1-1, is DGGITQSPKYLFRKEGQNVTLSCEQNLNHDAMYWYRQDPGQGLRLIYYSQIVNDFQKGDIAEGYSVSREKKESFPLTVTSAQKNPTAFYLCASSRREANTEAFFGQGTRLTVV.

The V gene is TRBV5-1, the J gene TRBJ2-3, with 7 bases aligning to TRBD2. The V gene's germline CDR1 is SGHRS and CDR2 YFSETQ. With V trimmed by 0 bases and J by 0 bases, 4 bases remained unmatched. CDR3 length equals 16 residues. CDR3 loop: CASSLAVSGSTDTQYF. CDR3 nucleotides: TGCGCCAGCAGCTTGGCGGTTAGCGGGAGCACAGATACGCAGTATTTT.

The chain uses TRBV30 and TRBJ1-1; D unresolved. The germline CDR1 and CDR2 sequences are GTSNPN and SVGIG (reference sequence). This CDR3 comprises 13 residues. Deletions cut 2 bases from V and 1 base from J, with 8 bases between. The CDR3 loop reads CAWSLGTNTEAFF. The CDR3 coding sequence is TGTGCCTGGAGTTTGGGCACGAACACTGAAGCTTTCTTT. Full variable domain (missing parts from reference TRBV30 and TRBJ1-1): SQTIHQWPATLVQPVGSPLSLECTVEGTSNPNLYWYRQAAGRGLQLLFYSVGIGQISSEVPQNLSASRPQDRQFILSSKKLLLSDSGFYLCAWSLGTNTEAFFGQGTRLTVV.

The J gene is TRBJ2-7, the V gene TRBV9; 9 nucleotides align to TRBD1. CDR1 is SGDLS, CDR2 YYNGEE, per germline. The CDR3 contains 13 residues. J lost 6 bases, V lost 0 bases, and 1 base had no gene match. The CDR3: CASSVGTGAEQYF. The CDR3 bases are TGTGCCAGCAGCGTAGGGACAGGGGCCGAGCAGTACTTC.

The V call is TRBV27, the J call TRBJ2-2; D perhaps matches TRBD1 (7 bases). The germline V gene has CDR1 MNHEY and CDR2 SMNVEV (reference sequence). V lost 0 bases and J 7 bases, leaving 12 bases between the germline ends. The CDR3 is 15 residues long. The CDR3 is CASSLSRRGDGELFF. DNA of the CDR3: TGTGCCAGCAGTTTATCGCGCAGGGGGGACGGGGAGCTGTTTTTT.

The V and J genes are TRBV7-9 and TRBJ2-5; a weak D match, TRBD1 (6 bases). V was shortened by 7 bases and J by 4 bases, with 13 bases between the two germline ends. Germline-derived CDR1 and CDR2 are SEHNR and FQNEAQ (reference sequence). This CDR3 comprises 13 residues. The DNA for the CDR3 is TGTGCCAGCACCTTGGGCAGGGGAGAGACCCAGTACTTC. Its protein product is CASTLGRGETQYF.

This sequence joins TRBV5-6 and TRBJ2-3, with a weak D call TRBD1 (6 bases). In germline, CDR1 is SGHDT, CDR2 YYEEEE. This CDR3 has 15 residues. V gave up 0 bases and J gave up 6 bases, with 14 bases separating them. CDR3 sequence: CASSLVAPQGDTQYF. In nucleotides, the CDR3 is TGTGCCAGCAGCTTGGTTGCGCCCCAGGGGGATACGCAGTATTTT.

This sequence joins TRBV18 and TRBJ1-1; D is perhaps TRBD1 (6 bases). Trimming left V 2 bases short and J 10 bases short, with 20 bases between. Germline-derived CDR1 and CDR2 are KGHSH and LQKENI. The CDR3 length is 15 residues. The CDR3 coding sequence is TGTGCCAGCTCACCAATTGTGCAGGGGCCGCCCCCAGCTTTCTTT. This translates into CASSPIVQGPPPAFF.

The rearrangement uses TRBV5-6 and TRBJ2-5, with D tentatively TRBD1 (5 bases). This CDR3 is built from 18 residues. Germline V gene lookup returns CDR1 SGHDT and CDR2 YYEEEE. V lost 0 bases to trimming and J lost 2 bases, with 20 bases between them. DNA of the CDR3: TGTGCCAGCAGCTTGGTGCAGGGTGCTGGGGTCTATCAAGAGACCCAGTACTTC. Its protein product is CASSLVQGAGVYQETQYF.

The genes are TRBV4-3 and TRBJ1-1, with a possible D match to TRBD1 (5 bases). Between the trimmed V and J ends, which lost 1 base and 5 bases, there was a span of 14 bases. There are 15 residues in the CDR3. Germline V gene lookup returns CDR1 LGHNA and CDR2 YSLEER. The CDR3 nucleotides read TGCGCCAGCAGCCAAGGAGATGGGGGAGGGACTGAAGCTTTCTTT. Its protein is CASSQGDGGGTEAFF.

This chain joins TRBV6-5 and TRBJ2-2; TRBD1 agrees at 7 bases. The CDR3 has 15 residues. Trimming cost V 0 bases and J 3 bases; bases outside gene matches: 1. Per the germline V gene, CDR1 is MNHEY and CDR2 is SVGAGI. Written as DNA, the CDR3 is TGTGCCAGCAGTTACTCGACAGGGTACACCGGGGAGCTGTTTTTT. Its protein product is CASSYSTGYTGELFF.

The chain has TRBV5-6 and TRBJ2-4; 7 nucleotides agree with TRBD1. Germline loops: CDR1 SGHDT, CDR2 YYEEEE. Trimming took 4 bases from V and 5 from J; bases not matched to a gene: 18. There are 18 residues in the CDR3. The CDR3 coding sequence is TGTGCCAGCAGCCTGGCTATTGGGACAGCCCAGCGTCAAAACATTCAGTACTTC. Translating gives CASSLAIGTAQRQNIQYF.

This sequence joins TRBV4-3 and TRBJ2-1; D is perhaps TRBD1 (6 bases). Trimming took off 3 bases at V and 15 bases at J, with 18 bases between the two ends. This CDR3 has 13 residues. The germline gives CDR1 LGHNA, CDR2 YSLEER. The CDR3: CASSHLLGAGRFF. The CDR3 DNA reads TGCGCCAGCAGCCACCTGTTGGGGGCGGGTCGGTTCTTC.

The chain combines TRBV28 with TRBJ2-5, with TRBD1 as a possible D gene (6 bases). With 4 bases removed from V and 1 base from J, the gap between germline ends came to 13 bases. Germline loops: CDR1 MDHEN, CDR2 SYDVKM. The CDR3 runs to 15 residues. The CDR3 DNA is TGTGCCAGCAGTTGGGGCCGCAGGGGCCAAGAGACCCAGTACTTC. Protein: CASSWGRRGQETQYF. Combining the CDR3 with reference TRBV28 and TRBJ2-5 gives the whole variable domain DVKVTQSSRYLVKRTGEKVFLECVQDMDHENMFWYRQDPGLGLRLIYFSYDVKMKEKGDIPEGYSVSREKKERFSLILESASTNQTSMYLCASSWGRRGQETQYFGPGTRLLVL.

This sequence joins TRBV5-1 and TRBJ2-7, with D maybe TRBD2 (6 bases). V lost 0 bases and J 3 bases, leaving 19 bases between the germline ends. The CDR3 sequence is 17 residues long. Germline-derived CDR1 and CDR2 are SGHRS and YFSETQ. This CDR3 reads CASSLGGGAASIYEQYF. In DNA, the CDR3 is TGCGCCAGCAGCTTGGGCGGAGGGGCCGCGTCAATCTACGAGCAGTACTTC.

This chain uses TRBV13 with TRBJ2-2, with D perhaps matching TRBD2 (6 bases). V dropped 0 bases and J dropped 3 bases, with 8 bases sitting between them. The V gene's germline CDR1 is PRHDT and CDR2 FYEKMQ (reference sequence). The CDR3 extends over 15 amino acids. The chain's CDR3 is CASSLGRGYTGELFF. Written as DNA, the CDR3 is TGTGCCAGCAGCTTAGGGCGGGGCTACACCGGGGAGCTGTTTTTT.

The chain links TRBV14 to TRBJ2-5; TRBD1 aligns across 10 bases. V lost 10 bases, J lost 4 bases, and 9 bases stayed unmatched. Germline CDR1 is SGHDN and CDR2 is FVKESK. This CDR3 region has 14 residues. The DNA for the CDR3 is TGTGCCACTCGCAGGACAGGGGGGGGAGAGACCCAGTACTTC. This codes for CATRRTGGGETQYF.

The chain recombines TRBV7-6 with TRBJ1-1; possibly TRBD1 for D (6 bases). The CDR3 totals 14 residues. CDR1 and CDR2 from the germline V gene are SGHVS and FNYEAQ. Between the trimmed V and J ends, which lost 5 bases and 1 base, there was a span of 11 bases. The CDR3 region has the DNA TGTGCCAGCAGCGCAAAACAGGGGAACACTGAAGCTTTCTTT. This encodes CASSAKQGNTEAFF.

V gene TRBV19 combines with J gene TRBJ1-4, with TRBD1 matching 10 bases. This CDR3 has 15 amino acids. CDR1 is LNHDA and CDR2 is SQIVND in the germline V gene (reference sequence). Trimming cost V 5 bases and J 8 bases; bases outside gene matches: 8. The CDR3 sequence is CASSGWTGGFEKLFF. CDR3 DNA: TGTGCCAGTAGTGGATGGACAGGGGGTTTCGAAAAACTGTTTTTT. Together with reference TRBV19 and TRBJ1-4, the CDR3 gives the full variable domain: DGGITQSPKYLFRKEGQNVTLSCEQNLNHDAMYWYRQDPGQGLRLIYYSQIVNDFQKGDIAEGYSVSREKKESFPLTVTSAQKNPTAFYLCASSGWTGGFEKLFFGSGTQLSVL.

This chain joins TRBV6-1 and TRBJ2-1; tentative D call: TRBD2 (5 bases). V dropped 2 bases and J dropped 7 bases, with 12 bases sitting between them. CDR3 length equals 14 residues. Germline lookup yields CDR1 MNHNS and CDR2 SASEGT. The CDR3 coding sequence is TGTGCCAGCAGTGAAAGGAGGCGGACTAATGAGCAGTTCTTC. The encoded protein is CASSERRRTNEQFF.

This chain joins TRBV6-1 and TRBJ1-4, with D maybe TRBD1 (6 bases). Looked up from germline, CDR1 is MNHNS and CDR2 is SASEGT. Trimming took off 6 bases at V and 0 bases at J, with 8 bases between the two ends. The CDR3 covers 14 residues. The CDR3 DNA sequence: TGTGCCAGCAGACAGGGACCAACTAATGAAAAACTGTTTTTT. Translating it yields CASRQGPTNEKLFF.

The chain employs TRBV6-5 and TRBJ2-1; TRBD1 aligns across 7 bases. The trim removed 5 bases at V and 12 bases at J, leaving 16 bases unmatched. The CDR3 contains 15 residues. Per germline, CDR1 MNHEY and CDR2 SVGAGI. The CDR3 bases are TGTGCCAGCAGTAAACAGGGGCACCTTGTAGTAGGGCAGTTCTTC. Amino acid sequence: CASSKQGHLVVGQFF.

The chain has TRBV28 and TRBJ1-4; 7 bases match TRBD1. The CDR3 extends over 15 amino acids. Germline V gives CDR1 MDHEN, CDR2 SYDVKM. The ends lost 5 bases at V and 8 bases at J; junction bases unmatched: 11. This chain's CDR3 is CASSPMDRSGEKLFF. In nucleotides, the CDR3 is TGTGCCAGCAGTCCGATGGACAGGTCAGGGGAAAAACTGTTTTTT.

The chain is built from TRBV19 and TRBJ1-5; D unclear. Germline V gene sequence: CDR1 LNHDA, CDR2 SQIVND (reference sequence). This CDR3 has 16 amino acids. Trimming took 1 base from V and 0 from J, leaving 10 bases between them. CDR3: CASSIAPDASNQPQHF. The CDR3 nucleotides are TGTGCCAGTAGTATAGCCCCAGATGCTAGCAATCAGCCCCAGCATTTT.

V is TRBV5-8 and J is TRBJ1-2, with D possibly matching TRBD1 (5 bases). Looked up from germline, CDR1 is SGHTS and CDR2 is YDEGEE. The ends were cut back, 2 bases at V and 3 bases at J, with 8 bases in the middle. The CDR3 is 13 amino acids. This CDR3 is CASSFTTDYGYTF. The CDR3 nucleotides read TGTGCCAGCAGCTTTACGACAGACTATGGCTACACCTTC.

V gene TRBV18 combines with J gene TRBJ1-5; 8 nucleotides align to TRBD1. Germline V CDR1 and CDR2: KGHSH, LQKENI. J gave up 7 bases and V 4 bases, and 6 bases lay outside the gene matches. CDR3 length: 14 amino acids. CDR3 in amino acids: CASSQDRAGQPQHF. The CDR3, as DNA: TGTGCCAGCTCACAGGACAGGGCAGGGCAGCCCCAGCATTTT. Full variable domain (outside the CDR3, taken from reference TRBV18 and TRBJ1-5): NAGVMQNPRHLVRRRGQEARLRCSPMKGHSHVYWYRQLPEEGLKFMVYLQKENIIDESGMPKERFSAEFPKEGPSILRIQQVVRGDSAAYFCASSQDRAGQPQHFGDGTRLSIL.

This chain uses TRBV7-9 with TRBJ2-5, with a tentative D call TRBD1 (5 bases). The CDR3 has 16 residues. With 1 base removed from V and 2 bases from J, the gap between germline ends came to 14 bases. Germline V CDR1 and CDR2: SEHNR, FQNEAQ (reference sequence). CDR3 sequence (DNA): TGTGCCAGCAGCTTAGAAGGTGGGGCTATTCAAGAGACCCAGTACTTC. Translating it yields CASSLEGGAIQETQYF.

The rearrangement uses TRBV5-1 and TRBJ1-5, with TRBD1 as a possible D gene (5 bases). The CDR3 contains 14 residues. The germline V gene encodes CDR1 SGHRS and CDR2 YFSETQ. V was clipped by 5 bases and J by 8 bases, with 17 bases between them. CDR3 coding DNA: TGCGCCAGCAGTCCGACAGACCCCAGGGAGCCCCAGCATTTT. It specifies CASSPTDPREPQHF.

CDR3 nucleotides: TGCGCCAGCAGCCCCGCAGACAGGTTCTCTGGCTACACCTTC. This codes for CASSPADRFSGYTF. The V gene is TRBV4-3, the J gene TRBJ1-2; weak D call: TRBD1 (6 bases). Trimming removed 4 bases from V and 7 bases from J, with 16 bases in between. From germline, CDR1 is LGHNA and CDR2 YSLEER. The CDR3 runs 14 residues.